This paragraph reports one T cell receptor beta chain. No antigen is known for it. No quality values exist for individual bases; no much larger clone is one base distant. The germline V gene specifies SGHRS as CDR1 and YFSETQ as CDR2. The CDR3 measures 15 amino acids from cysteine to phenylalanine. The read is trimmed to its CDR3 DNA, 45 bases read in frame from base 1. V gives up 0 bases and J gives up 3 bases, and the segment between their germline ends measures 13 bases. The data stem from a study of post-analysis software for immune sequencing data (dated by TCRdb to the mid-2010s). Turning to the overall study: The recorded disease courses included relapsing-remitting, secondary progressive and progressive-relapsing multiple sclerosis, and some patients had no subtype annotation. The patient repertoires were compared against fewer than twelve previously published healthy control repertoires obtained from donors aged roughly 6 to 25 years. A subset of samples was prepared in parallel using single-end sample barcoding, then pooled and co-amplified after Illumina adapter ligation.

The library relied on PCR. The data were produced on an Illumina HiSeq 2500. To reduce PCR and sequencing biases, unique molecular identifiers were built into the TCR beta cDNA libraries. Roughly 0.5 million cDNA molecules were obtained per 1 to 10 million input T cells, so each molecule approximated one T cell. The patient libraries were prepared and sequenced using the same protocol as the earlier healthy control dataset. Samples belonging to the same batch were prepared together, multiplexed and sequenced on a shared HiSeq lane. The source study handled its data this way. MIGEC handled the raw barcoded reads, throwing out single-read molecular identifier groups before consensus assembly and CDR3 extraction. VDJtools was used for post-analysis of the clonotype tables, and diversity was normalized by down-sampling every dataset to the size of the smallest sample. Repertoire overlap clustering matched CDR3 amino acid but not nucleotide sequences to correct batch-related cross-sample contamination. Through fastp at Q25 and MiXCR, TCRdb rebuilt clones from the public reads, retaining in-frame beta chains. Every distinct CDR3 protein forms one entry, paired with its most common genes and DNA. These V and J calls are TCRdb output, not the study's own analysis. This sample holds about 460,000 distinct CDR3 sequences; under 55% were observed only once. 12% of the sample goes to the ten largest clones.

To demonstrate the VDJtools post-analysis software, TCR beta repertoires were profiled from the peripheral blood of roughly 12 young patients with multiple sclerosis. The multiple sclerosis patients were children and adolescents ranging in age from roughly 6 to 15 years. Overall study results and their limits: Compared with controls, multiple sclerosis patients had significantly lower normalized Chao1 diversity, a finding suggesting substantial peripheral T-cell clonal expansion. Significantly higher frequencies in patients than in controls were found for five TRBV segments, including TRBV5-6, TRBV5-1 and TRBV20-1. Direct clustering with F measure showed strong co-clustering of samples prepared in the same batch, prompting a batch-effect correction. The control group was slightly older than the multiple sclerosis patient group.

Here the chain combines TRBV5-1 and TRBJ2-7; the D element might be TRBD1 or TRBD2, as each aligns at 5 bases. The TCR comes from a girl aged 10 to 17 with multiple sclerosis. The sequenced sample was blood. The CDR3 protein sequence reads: CASSLGRGADYEQYF. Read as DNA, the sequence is TGCGCCAGCAGCTTGGGTAGAGGGGCTGACTACGAGCAGTACTTC.